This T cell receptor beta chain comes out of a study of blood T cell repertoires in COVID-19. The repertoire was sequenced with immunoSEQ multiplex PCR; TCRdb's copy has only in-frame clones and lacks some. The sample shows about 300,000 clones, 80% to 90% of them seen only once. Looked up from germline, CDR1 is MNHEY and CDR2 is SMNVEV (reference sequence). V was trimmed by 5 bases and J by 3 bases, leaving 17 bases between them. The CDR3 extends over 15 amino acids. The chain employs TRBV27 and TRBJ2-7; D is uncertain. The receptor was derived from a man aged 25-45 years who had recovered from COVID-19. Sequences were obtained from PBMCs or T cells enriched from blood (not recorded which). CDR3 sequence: CASSLSPPSIYEQYF. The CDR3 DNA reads TGTGCCAGCAGTCTTAGTCCCCCTTCCATCTACGAGCAGTACTTC.